The TCR beta chain under discussion was sequenced for a study of cytomegalovirus exposure and HLA in healthy donors. Deletions cut 8 bases from V and 0 bases from J, with 8 bases between. The CDR3 contains 13 residues. From germline, CDR1 is LNHDA and CDR2 SQIVND (reference sequence). Researchers ran the PCR with 60 Vbeta and 13 Jbeta primers. Using immunoSEQ multiplex PCR, the repertoire was profiled, and TCRdb retains in-frame clones only, with some absent. The top ten hold 2.8% of the sample, which has 150,000 to 160,000 clones, roughly 74% seen once. The receptor was isolated from a man between 18 and 35 years old in good health and CMV-seronegative. The rearrangement links TRBV19 to TRBJ1-5; the D gene is possibly TRBD1 (6 bases). The sample comprised PBMCs. CDR3 nucleotides: TGTGCCAGTCGGACAGATAGCAATCAGCCCCAGCATTTT. It is translated as CASRTDSNQPQHF.